Sequencing of this T cell receptor (beta chain) was carried out in a study of PD-L1 blockade in urothelial cancer. Study overall: Men with urothelial cancer arising in the bladder made up about 90% of the roughly 30 patients. Blood analysis took place 3 weeks (second dose) and 6 weeks after treatment start. Median T cell yield per blood sample was 110,000 to 150,000 cells.

The CDR3 contains 14 residues. Germline CDR1 LNHDA, CDR2 SQIVND (reference sequence). J lost 2 bases, V lost 8 bases, and 8 bases had no gene match. The table came from immunoSEQ multiplex PCR; TCRdb's copy has only in-frame clones and leaves some out. Of about 20,000 clones listed, 80% to 90% are singletons. The origin of this receptor is a man aged 50-59 years with urothelial cancer. The chain carries TRBV19 and TRBJ1-2, with 7 bases fitting TRBD1. The sequencing here drew on PBMCs, taken around atezolizumab (anti-PD-L1) treatment. The CDR3 DNA sequence: TGTGCCAGTCTCGCCGGGACAGCCAACTATGGCTACACCTTC. Protein: CASLAGTANYGYTF.